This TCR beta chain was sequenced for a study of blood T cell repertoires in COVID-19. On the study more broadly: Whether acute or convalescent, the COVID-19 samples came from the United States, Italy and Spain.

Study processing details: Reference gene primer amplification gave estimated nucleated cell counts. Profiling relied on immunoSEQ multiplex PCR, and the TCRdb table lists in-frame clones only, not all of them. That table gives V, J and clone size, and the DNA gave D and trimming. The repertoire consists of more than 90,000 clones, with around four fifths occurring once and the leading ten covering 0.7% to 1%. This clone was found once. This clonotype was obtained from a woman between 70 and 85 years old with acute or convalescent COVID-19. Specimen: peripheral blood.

The CDR3 DNA sequence: TGTGCCAGCAGCGTAGCGGCAGGGAATGGCTACACCTTC. As protein: CASSVAAGNGYTF. This chain uses TRBV9 with TRBJ1-2; a possible D gene is TRBD1 (5 bases). The V end lost 0 bases, the J end lost 6 bases, and 9 bases lay between the germline ends. This CDR3 has 13 amino acids. Germline CDR1 and CDR2: SGDLS and YYNGEE.